This T cell receptor beta chain stems from a study of blood T cell repertoires in COVID-19. Background on the study: COVID-19 samples collected from the United States, Italy and Spain covered acute and convalescent phases. In each case, the material was cDNA or gDNA derived from T cells, B-cell-depleted T cells, or PBMCs.

V was clipped by 6 bases and J by 7 bases; unmatched bases: 9. The CDR3 is made up of 14 amino acids. Germline-derived CDR1 and CDR2 are MNHEY and SVGAGI. Method: immunoSEQ multiplex PCR; TCRdb's copy keeps in-frame clones and lacks some. The table lists fewer than 40,000 clones, more than 70% of them singletons. The genes are TRBV6-5 and TRBJ1-2; the match to TRBD1 covers 9 bases. The source is a woman in her forties with active or convalescent COVID-19. Material for sequencing was peripheral blood. Here the CDR3 reads CASSPHGQGLGYTF. The CDR3 DNA sequence: TGTGCCAGCAGCCCCCACGGACAGGGGCTTGGCTACACCTTC.